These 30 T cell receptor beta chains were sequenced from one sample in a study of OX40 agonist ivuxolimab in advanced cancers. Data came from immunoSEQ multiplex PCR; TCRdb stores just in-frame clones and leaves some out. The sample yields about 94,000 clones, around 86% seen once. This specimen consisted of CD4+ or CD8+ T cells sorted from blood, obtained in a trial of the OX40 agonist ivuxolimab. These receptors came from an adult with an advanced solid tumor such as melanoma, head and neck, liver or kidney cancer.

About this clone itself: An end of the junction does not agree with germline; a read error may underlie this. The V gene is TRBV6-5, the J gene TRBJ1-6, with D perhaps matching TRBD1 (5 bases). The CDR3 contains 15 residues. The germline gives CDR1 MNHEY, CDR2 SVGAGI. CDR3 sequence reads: CAGSYSIRGNSPLHF. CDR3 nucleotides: TGTGCCGGCAGTTACTCGATAAGGGGTAATTCACCCCTCCACTTT.

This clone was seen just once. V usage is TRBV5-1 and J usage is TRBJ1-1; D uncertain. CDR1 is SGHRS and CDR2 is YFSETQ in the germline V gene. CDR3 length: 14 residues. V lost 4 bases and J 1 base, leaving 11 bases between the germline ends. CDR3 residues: CASSLLNRNTEAFF. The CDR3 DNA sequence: TGCGCCAGCAGCCTTTTGAACAGGAACACTGAAGCTTTCTTT.

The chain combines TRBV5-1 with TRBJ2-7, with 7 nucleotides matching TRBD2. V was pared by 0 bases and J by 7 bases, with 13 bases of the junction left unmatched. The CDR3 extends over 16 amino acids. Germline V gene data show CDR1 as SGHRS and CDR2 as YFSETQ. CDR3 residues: CASSLAEVAGPGEQYF. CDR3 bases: TGCGCCAGCAGCTTGGCCGAGGTAGCGGGCCCGGGGGAGCAGTACTTC.

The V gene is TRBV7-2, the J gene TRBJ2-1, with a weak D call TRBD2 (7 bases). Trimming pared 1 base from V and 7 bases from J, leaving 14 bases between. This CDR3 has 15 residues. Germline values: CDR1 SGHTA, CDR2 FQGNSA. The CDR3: CASSLEGGRWNEQFF. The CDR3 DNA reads TGTGCCAGCAGCTTAGAGGGGGGGAGGTGGAATGAGCAGTTCTTC.

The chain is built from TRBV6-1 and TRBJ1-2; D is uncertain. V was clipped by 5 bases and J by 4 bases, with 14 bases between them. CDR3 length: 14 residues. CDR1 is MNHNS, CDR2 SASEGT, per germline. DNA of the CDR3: TGTGCCAGCAGTACCGAGACTTGGGGCTATGGCTACACCTTC. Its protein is CASSTETWGYGYTF.

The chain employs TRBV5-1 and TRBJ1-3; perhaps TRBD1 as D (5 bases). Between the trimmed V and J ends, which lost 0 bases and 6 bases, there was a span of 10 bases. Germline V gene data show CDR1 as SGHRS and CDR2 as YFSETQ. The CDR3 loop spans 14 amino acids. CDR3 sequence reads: CASSLDQGANTIYF. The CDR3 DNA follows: TGCGCCAGCAGCTTGGACCAGGGAGCAAACACCATATATTTT.

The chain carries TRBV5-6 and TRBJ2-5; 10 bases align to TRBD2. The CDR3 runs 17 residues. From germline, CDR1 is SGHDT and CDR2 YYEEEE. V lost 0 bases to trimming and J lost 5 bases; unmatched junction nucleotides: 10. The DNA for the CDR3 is TGTGCCAGCAGCTTGGCTGGTAGCGGGGGGCCGGGGGAGACCCAGTACTTC. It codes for CASSLAGSGGPGETQYF.

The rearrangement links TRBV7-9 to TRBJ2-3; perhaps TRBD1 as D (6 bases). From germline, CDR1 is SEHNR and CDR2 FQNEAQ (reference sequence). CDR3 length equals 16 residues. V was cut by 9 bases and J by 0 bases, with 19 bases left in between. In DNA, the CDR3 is TGTGCCAGTCAGGGGTTGGTCAAAGGGAGCACAGATACGCAGTATTTT. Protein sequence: CASQGLVKGSTDTQYF. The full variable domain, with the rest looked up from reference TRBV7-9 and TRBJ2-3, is DTGVSQNPRHKITKRGQNVTFRCDPISEHNRLYWYRQTLGQGPEFLTYFQNEAQLEKSRLLSDRFSAERPKGSFSTLEIQRTEQGDSAMYLCASQGLVKGSTDTQYFGPGTRLTVL.

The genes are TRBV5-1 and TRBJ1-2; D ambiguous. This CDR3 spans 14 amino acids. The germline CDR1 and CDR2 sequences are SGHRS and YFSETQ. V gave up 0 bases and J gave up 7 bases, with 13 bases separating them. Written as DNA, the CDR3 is TGCGCCAGCAGCTTGGCCGGGTCCCTTGGTGGCTACACCTTC. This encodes CASSLAGSLGGYTF.

CDR3 region: CASSTGGKELGYTF. CDR3 coding DNA: TGTGCCAGCAGCACAGGGGGAAAGGAACTCGGCTACACCTTC. The chain recombines TRBV7-9 with TRBJ1-2, with 8 bases matching TRBD1. V shed 5 bases, J shed 8 bases, and the junction held 10 bases outside the gene matches. The V gene's germline CDR1 is SEHNR and CDR2 FQNEAQ (reference sequence). The CDR3 extends over 14 amino acids.

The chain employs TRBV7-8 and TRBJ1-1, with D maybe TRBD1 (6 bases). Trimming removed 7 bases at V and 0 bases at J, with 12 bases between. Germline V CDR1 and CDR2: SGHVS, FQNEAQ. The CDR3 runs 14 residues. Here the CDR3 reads CASIPGQMNTEAFF. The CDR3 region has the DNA TGTGCCAGCATCCCCGGACAGATGAACACTGAAGCTTTCTTT.

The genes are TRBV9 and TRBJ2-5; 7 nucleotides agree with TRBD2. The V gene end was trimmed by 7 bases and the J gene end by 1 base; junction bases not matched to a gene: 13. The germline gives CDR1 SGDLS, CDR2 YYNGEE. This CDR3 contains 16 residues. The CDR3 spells CASSRSGAGVQETQYF. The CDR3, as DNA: TGTGCCAGCTCCAGAAGCGGGGCGGGGGTCCAAGAGACCCAGTACTTC. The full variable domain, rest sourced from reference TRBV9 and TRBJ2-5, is DSGVTQTPKHLITATGQRVTLRCSPRSGDLSVYWYQQSLDQGLQFLIQYYNGEERAKGNILERFSAQQFPDLHSELNLSSLELGDSALYFCASSRSGAGVQETQYFGPGTRLLVL.

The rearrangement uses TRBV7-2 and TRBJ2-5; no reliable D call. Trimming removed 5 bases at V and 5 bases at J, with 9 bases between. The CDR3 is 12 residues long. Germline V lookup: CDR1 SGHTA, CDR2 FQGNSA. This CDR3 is CASSLKRETQYF. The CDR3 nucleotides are TGTGCCAGCAGCCTTAAAAGGGAGACCCAGTACTTC.

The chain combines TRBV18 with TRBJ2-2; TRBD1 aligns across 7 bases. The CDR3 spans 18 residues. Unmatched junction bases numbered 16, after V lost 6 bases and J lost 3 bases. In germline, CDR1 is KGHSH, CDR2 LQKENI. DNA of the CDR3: TGTGCCAGCTCCGCGCTTGAAGTCCGGGACAGACACACCGGGGAGCTGTTTTTT. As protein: CASSALEVRDRHTGELFF. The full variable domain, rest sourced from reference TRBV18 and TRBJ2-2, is NAGVMQNPRHLVRRRGQEARLRCSPMKGHSHVYWYRQLPEEGLKFMVYLQKENIIDESGMPKERFSAEFPKEGPSILRIQQVVRGDSAAYFCASSALEVRDRHTGELFFGEGSRLTVL.

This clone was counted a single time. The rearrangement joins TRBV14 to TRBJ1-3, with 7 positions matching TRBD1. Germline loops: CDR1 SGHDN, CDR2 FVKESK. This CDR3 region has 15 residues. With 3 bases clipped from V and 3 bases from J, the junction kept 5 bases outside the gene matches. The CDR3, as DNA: TGTGCCAGCAGCCATGGGACAGCGTTTGGAAACACCATATATTTT. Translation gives CASSHGTAFGNTIYF.

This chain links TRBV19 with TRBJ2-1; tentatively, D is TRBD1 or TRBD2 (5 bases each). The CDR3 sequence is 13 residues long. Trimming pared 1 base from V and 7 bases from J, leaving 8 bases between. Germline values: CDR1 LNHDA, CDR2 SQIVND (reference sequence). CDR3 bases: TGTGCCAGTAGTATAGGTGGGACGAATGAGCAGTTCTTC. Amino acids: CASSIGGTNEQFF.

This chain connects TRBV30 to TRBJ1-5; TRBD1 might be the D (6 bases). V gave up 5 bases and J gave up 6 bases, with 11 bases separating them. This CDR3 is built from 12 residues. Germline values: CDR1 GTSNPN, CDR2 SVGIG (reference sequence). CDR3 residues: CAWETGGQPQHF. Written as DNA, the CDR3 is TGTGCCTGGGAGACAGGAGGTCAGCCCCAGCATTTT.

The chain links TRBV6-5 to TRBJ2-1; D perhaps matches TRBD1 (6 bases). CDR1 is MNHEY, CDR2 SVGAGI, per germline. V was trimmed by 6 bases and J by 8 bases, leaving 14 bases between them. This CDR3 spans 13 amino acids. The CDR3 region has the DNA TGTGCCAGCAGCAAACAAGAGGGGGATGAGCAGTTCTTC. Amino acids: CASSKQEGDEQFF.

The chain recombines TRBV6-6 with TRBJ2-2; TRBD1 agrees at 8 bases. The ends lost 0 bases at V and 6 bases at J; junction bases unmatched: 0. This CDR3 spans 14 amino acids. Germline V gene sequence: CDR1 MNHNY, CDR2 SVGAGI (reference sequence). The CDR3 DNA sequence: TGTGCCAGCAGTTACTCACAGGGGGCCGGGGAGCTGTTTTTT. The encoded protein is CASSYSQGAGELFF.

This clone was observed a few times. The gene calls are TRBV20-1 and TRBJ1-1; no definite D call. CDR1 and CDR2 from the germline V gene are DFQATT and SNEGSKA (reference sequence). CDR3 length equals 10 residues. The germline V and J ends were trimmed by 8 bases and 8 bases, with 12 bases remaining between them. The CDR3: CSTSGREAFF. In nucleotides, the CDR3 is TGCAGTACTTCCGGGCGGGAAGCTTTCTTT.

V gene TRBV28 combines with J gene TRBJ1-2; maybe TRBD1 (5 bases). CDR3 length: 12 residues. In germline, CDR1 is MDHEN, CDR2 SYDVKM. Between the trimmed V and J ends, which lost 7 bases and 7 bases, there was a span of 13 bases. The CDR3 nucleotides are TGTGCCAGCAATCGACTCCAGGGTGGCTACACCTTC. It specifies CASNRLQGGYTF.

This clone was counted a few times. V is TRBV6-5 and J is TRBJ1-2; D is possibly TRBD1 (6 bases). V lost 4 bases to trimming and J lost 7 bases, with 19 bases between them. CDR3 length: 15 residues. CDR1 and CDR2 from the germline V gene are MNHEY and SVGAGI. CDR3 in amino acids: CASSSHEQGRGGYTF. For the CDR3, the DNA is TGTGCCAGCAGTTCGCACGAACAGGGCCGGGGTGGCTACACCTTC.

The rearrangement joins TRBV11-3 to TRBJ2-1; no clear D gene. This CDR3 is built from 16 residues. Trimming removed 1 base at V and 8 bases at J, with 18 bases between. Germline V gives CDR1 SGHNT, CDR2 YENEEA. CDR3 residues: CASSLGMGQNRDEQFF. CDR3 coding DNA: TGTGCCAGCAGCTTAGGGATGGGTCAAAACCGGGATGAGCAGTTCTTC. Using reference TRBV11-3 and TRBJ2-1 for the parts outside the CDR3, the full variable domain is EAGVVQSPRYKIIEKKQPVAFWCNPISGHNTLYWYLQNLGQGPELLIRYENEEAVDDSQLPKDRFSAERLKGVDSTLKIQPAELGDSAVYLCASSLGMGQNRDEQFFGPGTRLTVL.

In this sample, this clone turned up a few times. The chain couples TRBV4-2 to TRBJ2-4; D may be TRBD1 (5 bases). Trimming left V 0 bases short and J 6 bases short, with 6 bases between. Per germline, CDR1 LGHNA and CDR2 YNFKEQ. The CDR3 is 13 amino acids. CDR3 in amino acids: CASSQEQGNIQYF. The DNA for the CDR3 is TGTGCCAGCAGCCAAGAGCAGGGAAACATTCAGTACTTC.

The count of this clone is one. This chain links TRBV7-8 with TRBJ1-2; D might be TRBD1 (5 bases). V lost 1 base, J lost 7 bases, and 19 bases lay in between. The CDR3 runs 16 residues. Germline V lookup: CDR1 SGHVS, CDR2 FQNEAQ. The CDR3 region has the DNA TGTGCCAGCAGCTTAGAGTGGGGCCTCCTATCTAGTGGCTACACCTTC. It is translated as CASSLEWGLLSSGYTF.

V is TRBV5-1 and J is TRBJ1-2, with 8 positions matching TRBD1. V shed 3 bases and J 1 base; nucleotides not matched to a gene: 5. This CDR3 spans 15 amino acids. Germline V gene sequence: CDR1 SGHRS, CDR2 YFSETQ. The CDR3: CASSSGDRNNYGYTF. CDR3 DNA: TGCGCCAGCAGCTCAGGGGACAGGAATAACTATGGCTACACCTTC.

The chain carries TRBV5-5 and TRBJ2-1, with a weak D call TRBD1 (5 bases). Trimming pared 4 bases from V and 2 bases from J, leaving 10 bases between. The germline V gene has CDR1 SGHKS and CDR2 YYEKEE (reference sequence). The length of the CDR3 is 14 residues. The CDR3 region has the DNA TGTGCCAGCAGCCCGACAGCGACCTACAATGAGCAGTTCTTC. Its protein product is CASSPTATYNEQFF.

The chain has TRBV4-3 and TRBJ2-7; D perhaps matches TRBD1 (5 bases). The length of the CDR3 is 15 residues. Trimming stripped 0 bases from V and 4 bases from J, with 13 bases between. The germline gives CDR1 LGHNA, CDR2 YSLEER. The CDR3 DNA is TGCGCCAGCAGCCAAGATCTGGCAGGGAATTACGAGCAGTACTTC. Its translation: CASSQDLAGNYEQYF.

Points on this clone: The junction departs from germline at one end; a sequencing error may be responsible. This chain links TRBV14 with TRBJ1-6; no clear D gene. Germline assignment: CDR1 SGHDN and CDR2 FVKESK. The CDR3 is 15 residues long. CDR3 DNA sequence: TGTGCCAGCACCCAAACGGGATCTCCTAATTCACCCCTCCACTTT. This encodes CASTQTGSPNSPLHF.

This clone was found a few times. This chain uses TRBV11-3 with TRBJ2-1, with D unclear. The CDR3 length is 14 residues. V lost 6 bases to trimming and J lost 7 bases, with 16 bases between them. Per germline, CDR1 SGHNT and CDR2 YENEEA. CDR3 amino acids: CASSYDRQSNEQFF. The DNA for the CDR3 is TGTGCCAGCAGTTACGATCGTCAGAGTAATGAGCAGTTCTTC. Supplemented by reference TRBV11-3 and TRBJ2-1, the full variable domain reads EAGVVQSPRYKIIEKKQPVAFWCNPISGHNTLYWYLQNLGQGPELLIRYENEEAVDDSQLPKDRFSAERLKGVDSTLKIQPAELGDSAVYLCASSYDRQSNEQFFGPGTRLTVL.